One and the same sample provided the 21 T cell receptor beta chains below, sequenced in a study of blood T cell repertoires in COVID-19. Only in-frame clones appear in the TCRdb table, and some are missing; sequencing was by immunoSEQ multiplex PCR. The sample gives approximately 300,000 clones, roughly 90% of which show up once; under 5% is in the top ten. The material sequenced was peripheral blood. The receptors were sampled from a woman aged 50 to 65 with active or convalescent COVID-19.

The DNA for the CDR3 is TGTGCCTGGAGTCCGGGAGTGATGAACACTGAAGCTTTCTTT. Translated: CAWSPGVMNTEAFF. The chain uses TRBV30 and TRBJ1-1; D remains unclear. The V end lost 2 bases, the J end lost 0 bases, and 10 bases lay between the germline ends. The CDR3 sequence is 14 residues long. Germline V gene data show CDR1 as GTSNPN and CDR2 as SVGIG (reference sequence).

This rearrangement joins TRBV23-1 to TRBJ1-1; D ambiguous. TRBV23-1 is annotated as an ORF whose role is uncertain. This CDR3 has 15 amino acids. The V and J ends lost 4 bases and 0 bases respectively, with 12 bases between them. CDR3 DNA sequence: TGCGCCAGCAGTCTGAGCGGTTCGATGAACACTGAAGCTTTCTTT. This sequence encodes CASSLSGSMNTEAFF.

The chain has TRBV20-1 and TRBJ2-7; TRBD2 might be the D (6 bases). The CDR3 covers 14 residues. Trimming shortened V by 3 bases and J by 0 bases, and 12 bases separated the two germline ends. In germline, CDR1 is DFQATT, CDR2 SNEGSKA (reference sequence). CDR3 sequence (DNA): TGCAGTGCTAGTATGGGGGGTCCCTCCTACGAGCAGTACTTC. It yields the protein CSASMGGPSYEQYF.

V is TRBV5-4 and J is TRBJ2-3; 14 positions match TRBD2. CDR3 length equals 18 residues. With V trimmed by 2 bases and J by 2 bases, 7 bases remained unmatched. Germline V CDR1 and CDR2: SGHNT, YYREEE (reference sequence). The chain's CDR3 is CASSFPPGLAGATDTQYF. CDR3 coding DNA: TGTGCCAGCAGCTTCCCCCCGGGACTAGCGGGGGCCACAGATACGCAGTATTTT.

The chain carries TRBV7-2 and TRBJ2-7; 11 bases are shared with TRBD1. This CDR3 spans 15 amino acids. The V and J ends lost 5 bases and 4 bases, in that order; junction bases with no gene match: 7. The V gene's germline CDR1 is SGHTA and CDR2 FQGNSA. The CDR3 here is CASSPDRGHEYEQYF. In DNA form, the CDR3 reads TGTGCCAGCAGCCCGGACAGGGGGCACGAGTACGAGCAGTACTTC.

The genes are TRBV7-6 and TRBJ2-5; TRBD2 agrees at 9 bases. Germline loops: CDR1 SGHVS, CDR2 FNYEAQ. V shed 4 bases and J 5 bases; nucleotides not matched to a gene: 14. The CDR3 is 17 amino acids. The CDR3 nucleotides read TGTGCCAGCAGCTCCTCAGCGGGAGGTTTTAAGGGGGAGACCCAGTACTTC. The encoded protein is CASSSSAGGFKGETQYF.

The J gene is TRBJ1-1, the V gene TRBV10-3; TRBD1 agrees at 10 bases. Germline CDR1 ENHRY, CDR2 SYGVKD. The V gene end was trimmed by 8 bases and the J gene end by 5 bases; junction bases not matched to a gene: 5. The CDR3 loop spans 13 amino acids. The CDR3 protein is CAIGDRGGTEAFF. In DNA form, the CDR3 reads TGTGCCATCGGGGACAGGGGCGGGACTGAAGCTTTCTTT.

This rearrangement joins TRBV25-1 to TRBJ2-7; the match to TRBD2 covers 8 bases. This CDR3 region has 15 residues. Looked up from germline, CDR1 is MGHDK and CDR2 is SYGVNS. The ends lost 8 bases at V and 6 bases at J; junction bases unmatched: 15. CDR3 in DNA: TGTGCCAGCTCGGAGTTGGGTGCCCGGGGGGGCGAGCAGTACTTC. As protein: CASSELGARGGEQYF.

This clone turned up a few times. The gene calls are TRBV11-3 and TRBJ2-1; 7 bases align to TRBD2. This CDR3 has 15 amino acids. The germline CDR1 and CDR2 sequences are SGHNT and YENEEA. Trimming cost V 0 bases and J 4 bases; bases outside gene matches: 3. The CDR3, as DNA: TGTGCCAGCAGCTTAGATCCTAGCGGTTACAATGAGCAGTTCTTC. It yields the protein CASSLDPSGYNEQFF.

V is TRBV24-1 and J is TRBJ2-3; maybe TRBD2 (6 bases). CDR3 size: 15 residues. V lost 4 bases to trimming and J lost 2 bases, with 12 bases between them. The V gene's germline CDR1 is KGHDR and CDR2 SFDVKD. CDR3 in amino acids: CATSDRSGFTDTQYF. The CDR3 DNA follows: TGTGCCACCAGTGACCGTAGCGGTTTCACAGATACGCAGTATTTT.

The chain is built from TRBV19 and TRBJ2-1; 9 bases line up with TRBD2. The ends lost 5 bases at V and 1 base at J; junction bases unmatched: 6. In germline, CDR1 is LNHDA, CDR2 SQIVND (reference sequence). This CDR3 region has 16 residues. CDR3 protein: CASSLASGMSYNEQFF. The CDR3 DNA sequence: TGTGCCAGTAGTCTGGCTAGCGGGATGTCCTACAATGAGCAGTTCTTC.

V gene TRBV27 combines with J gene TRBJ2-1; 10 nucleotides align to TRBD2. V shed 5 bases and J 6 bases; nucleotides not matched to a gene: 13. Per the germline V gene, CDR1 is MNHEY and CDR2 is SMNVEV (reference sequence). The CDR3 sequence is 17 residues long. The CDR3 coding sequence is TGTGCCAGCAGTCCATCCAGAAGCGGGGGGGCCGCCAATGAGCAGTTCTTC. Protein sequence: CASSPSRSGGAANEQFF.

In DNA form, the CDR3 reads TGTGCCAGCAGCTCCACCAGGGGCTTGGACACTGAAGCTTTCTTT. Its protein is CASSSTRGLDTEAFF. This sequence joins TRBV7-9 and TRBJ1-1; tentative D call: TRBD1 (6 bases). This CDR3 has 15 residues. The germline CDR1 and CDR2 sequences are SEHNR and FQNEAQ (reference sequence). The V and J ends lost 4 bases and 3 bases respectively, with 15 bases between them.

V usage is TRBV19 and J usage is TRBJ1-1; D might be TRBD1 (6 bases). Germline CDR1 LNHDA, CDR2 SQIVND (reference sequence). Trimming stripped 9 bases from V and 1 base from J, with 15 bases between. The CDR3 consists of 14 residues. The DNA of the CDR3 is TGTGCCAGCGTTAAACAGGGTAGGAACACTGAAGCTTTCTTT. Its translation: CASVKQGRNTEAFF.

V usage is TRBV19 and J usage is TRBJ1-2; D is perhaps TRBD1 (5 bases). From germline, CDR1 is LNHDA and CDR2 SQIVND (reference sequence). V lost 6 bases and J lost 1, with 12 bases in between. This CDR3 has 14 residues. The CDR3 protein is CASSIQDYNYGYTF. The CDR3 nucleotides are TGTGCCAGTAGCATACAGGATTATAACTATGGCTACACCTTC.

The chain employs TRBV2 and TRBJ2-2; D is perhaps TRBD1 (6 bases). Trimming cost V 6 bases and J 5 bases, with 25 bases left between them. The CDR3 length is 18 residues. Germline V gives CDR1 SNHLY, CDR2 FYNNEI. Here the CDR3 DNA reads TGTGCCAGCAGCGGCCTACCCCCGGTCGGGACAACAACCGGGGAGCTGTTTTTT. Its protein is CASSGLPPVGTTTGELFF.

The genes are TRBV28 and TRBJ1-2; D is perhaps TRBD1 (5 bases). CDR3 length equals 16 residues. Looked up from germline, CDR1 is MDHEN and CDR2 is SYDVKM. V was trimmed by 4 bases and J by 6 bases, leaving 21 bases between them. CDR3 nucleotide sequence: TGTGCCAGCAGTTCGAGACGGTGGGGCGAACGCAATGGCTACACCTTC. This encodes CASSSRRWGERNGYTF.

The V and J genes are TRBV4-3 and TRBJ1-3; TRBD1 aligns across 9 bases. CDR1 and CDR2 from the germline V gene are LGHNA and YSLEER. This CDR3 is 18 amino acids long. V gave up 0 bases and J gave up 6 bases; unmatched junction bases: 12. CDR3 residues: CASSQDTYGTGIKNTIYF. In DNA, the CDR3 is TGCGCCAGCAGCCAAGACACCTACGGGACAGGGATAAAAAACACCATATATTTT.

The chain joins TRBV19 to TRBJ2-5, with D maybe TRBD1 (6 bases). The V end was cut by 4 bases, the J end by 2 bases, with 14 bases between. There are 15 residues in the CDR3. Looked up from germline, CDR1 is LNHDA and CDR2 is SQIVND (reference sequence). In DNA form, the CDR3 reads TGTGCCAGTAGTACCTACCGGGACAAACAAGAGACCCAGTACTTC. Translated, it gives CASSTYRDKQETQYF.

This clone appeared a single time. The chain combines TRBV4-2 with TRBJ2-1; 10 bases match TRBD2. V shed 0 bases and J 4 bases; nucleotides not matched to a gene: 3. Germline assignment: CDR1 LGHNA and CDR2 YNFKEQ. This CDR3 spans 16 amino acids. In DNA, the CDR3 is TGTGCCAGCAGCCAAGAGAGCGGGAGGGTGTACAATGAGCAGTTCTTC. Translating it yields CASSQESGRVYNEQFF.

The CDR3 bases are TGTGCCAGCAGCCAAGGACAGGGTGGTTCCCTAGGAGGTTCACCCCTCCACTTT. Translated, it gives CASSQGQGGSLGGSPLHF. The rearrangement links TRBV3-1 (or the pseudogene TRBV3-2) to TRBJ1-6; the match to TRBD1 covers 7 bases. Germline-derived CDR1 and CDR2 are LGHDT and YNNKEL (reference sequence). The CDR3 covers 18 residues. With V trimmed by 1 base and J by 9 bases, 15 bases remained unmatched.